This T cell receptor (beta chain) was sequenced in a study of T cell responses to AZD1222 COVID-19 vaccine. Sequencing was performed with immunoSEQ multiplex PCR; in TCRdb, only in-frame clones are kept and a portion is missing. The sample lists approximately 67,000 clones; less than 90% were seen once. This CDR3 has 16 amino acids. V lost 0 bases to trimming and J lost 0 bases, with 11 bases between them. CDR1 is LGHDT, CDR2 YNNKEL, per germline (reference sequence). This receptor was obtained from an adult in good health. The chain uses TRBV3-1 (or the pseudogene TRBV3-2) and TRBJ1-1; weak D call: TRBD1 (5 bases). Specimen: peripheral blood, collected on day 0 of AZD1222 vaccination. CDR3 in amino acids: CASSQDWGTLNTEAFF. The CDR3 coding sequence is TGTGCCAGCAGCCAAGATTGGGGCACCCTGAACACTGAAGCTTTCTTT.